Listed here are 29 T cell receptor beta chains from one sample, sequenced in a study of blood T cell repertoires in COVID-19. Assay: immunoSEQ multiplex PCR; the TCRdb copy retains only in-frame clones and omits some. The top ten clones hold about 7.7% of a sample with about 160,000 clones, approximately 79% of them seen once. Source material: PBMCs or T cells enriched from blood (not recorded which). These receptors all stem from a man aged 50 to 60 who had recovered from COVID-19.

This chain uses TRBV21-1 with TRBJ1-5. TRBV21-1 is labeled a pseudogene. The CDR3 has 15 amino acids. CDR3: CASTLKRACNQPQHF. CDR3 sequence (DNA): TGTGCCAGCACCTTAAAAAGAGCCTGCAATCAGCCCCAGCATTTT.

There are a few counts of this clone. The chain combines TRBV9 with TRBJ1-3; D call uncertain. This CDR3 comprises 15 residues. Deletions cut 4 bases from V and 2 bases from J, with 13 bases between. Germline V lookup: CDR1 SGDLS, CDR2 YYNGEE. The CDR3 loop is CASSPLTDTGNTIYF. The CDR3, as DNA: TGTGCCAGCAGCCCACTGACTGATACTGGAAACACCATATATTTT. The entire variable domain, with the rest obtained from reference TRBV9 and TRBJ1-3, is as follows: DSGVTQTPKHLITATGQRVTLRCSPRSGDLSVYWYQQSLDQGLQFLIQYYNGEERAKGNILERFSAQQFPDLHSELNLSSLELGDSALYFCASSPLTDTGNTIYFGEGSWLTVV.

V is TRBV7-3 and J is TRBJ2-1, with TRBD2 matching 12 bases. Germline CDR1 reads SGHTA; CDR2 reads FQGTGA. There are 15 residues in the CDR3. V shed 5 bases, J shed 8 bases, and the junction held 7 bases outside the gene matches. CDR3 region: CASSGLAGYRDEQFF. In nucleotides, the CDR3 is TGTGCCAGCAGCGGACTAGCGGGGTATCGGGATGAGCAGTTCTTC.

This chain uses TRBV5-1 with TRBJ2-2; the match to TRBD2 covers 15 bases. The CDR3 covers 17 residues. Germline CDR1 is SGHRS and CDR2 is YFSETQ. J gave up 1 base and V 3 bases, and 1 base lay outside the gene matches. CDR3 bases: TGCGCCAGCAGCTCGGGACTAGCGGGGGGGAACACCGGGGAGCTGTTTTTT. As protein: CASSSGLAGGNTGELFF.

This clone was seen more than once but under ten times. The DNA for the CDR3 is TGTGCCAGCGAGAAGACCATTCAGGGTGGCTACACCTTC. Protein product: CASEKTIQGGYTF. V and J are TRBV7-9 and TRBJ1-2; TRBD1 is a possible D gene (5 bases). The germline V gene encodes CDR1 SEHNR and CDR2 FQNEAQ (reference sequence). V was shortened by 8 bases and J by 7 bases, with 17 bases between the two germline ends. The CDR3 is 13 amino acids. Using reference TRBV7-9 and TRBJ1-2 for the parts outside the CDR3, the full variable domain is DTGVSQNPRHKITKRGQNVTFRCDPISEHNRLYWYRQTLGQGPEFLTYFQNEAQLEKSRLLSDRFSAERPKGSFSTLEIQRTEQGDSAMYLCASEKTIQGGYTFGSGTRLTVV.

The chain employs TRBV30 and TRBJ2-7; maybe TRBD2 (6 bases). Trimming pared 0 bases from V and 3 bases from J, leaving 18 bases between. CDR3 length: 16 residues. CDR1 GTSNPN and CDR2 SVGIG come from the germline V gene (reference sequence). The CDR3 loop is CAWSVLQAGMHYEQYF. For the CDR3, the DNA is TGTGCCTGGAGTGTACTGCAAGCGGGTATGCACTACGAGCAGTACTTC. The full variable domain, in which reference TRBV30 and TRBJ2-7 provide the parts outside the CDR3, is SQTIHQWPATLVQPVGSPLSLECTVEGTSNPNLYWYRQAAGRGLQLLFYSVGIGQISSEVPQNLSASRPQDRQFILSSKKLLLSDSGFYLCAWSVLQAGMHYEQYFGPGTRLTVT.

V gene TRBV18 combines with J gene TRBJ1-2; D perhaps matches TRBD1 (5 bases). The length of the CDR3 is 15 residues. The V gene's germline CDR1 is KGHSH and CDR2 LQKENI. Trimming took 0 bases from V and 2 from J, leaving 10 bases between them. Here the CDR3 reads CASSPPRGTNYGYTF. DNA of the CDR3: TGTGCCAGCTCACCACCCCGGGGGACCAACTATGGCTACACCTTC.

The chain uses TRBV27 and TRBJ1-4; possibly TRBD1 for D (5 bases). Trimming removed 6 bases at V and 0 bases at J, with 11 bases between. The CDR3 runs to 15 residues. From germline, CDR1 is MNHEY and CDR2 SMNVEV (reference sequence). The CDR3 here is CASRRTPATNEKLFF. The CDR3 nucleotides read TGTGCCAGCAGGAGGACACCCGCAACTAATGAAAAACTGTTTTTT.

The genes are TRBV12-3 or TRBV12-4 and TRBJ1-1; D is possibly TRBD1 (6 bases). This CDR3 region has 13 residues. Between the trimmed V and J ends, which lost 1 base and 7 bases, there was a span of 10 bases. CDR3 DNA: TGTGCCAGCAGTTTAGTGGGGGCCCGTGAAGCTTTCTTT. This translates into CASSLVGAREAFF.

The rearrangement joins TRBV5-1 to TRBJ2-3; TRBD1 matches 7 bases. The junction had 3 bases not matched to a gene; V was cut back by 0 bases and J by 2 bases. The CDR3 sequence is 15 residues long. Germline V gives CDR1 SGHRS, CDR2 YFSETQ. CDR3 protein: CASSLEGAYTDTQYF. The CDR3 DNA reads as TGCGCCAGCAGCTTGGAGGGGGCCTACACAGATACGCAGTATTTT.

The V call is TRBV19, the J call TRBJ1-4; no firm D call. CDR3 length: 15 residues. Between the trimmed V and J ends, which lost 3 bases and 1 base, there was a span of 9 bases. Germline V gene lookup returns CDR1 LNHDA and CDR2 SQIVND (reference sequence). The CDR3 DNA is TGTGCCAGTAGTATCACTAAAGTAACTAATGAAAAACTGTTTTTT. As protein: CASSITKVTNEKLFF.

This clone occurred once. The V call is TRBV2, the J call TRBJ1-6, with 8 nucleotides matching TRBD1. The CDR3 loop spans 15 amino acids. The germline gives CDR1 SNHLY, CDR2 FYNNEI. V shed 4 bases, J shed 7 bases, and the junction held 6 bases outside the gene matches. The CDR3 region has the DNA TGTGCCAGCAGTGGAGACAGGGGTTTCAATTCACCCCTCCACTTT. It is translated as CASSGDRGFNSPLHF.

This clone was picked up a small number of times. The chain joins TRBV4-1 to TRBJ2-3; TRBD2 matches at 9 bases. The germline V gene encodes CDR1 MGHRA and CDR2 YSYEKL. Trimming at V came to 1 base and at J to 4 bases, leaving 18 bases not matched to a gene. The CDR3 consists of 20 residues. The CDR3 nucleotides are TGCGCCAGCAGCCAAGTAATTCGTAGGCGGGGGGGCCGTCCGCCAGATACGCAGTATTTT. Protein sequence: CASSQVIRRRGGRPPDTQYF.

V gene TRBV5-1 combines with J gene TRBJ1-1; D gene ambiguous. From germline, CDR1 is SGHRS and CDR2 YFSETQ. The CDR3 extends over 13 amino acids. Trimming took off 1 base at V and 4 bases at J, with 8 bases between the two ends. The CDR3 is CASSLSTGTEAFF. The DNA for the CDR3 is TGCGCCAGCAGCTTGTCCACGGGCACTGAAGCTTTCTTT.

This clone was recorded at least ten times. The CDR3 nucleotides are TGTGCCAGCACAGGTTCCTACGAGCAGTACTTC. The encoded protein is CASTGSYEQYF. The chain has TRBV11-2 and TRBJ2-7; D unresolved. V gave up 7 bases and J gave up 1 base, with 5 bases separating them. The CDR3 is 11 amino acids. Germline V gene data show CDR1 as SGHAT and CDR2 as FQNNGV. The full variable domain, in which reference TRBV11-2 and TRBJ2-7 provide the parts outside the CDR3, is EAGVAQSPRYKIIEKRQSVAFWCNPISGHATLYWYQQILGQGPKLLIQFQNNGVVDDSQLPKDRFSAERLKGVDSTLKIQPAKLEDSAVYLCASTGSYEQYFGPGTRLTVT.

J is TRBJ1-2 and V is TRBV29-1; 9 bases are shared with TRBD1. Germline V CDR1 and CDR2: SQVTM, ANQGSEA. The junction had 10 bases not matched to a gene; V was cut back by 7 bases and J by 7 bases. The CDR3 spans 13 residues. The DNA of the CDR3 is TGCAGCGCCGTCGACAGGGGGGAGGGTGGCTACACCTTC. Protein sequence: CSAVDRGEGGYTF.

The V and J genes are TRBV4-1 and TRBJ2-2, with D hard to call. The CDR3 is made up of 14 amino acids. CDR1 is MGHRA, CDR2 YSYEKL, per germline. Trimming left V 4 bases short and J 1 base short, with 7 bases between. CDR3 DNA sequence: TGCGCCAGCAGCCTGCAGGAGAACACCGGGGAGCTGTTTTTT. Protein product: CASSLQENTGELFF.

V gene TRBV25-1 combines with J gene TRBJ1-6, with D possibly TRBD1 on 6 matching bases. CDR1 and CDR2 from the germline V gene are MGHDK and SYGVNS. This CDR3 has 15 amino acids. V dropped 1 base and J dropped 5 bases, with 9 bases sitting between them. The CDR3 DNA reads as TGTGCCAGCAGTGAATTCACAGGGAATAATTCACCCCTCCACTTT. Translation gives CASSEFTGNNSPLHF. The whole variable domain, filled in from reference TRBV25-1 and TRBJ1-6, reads EADIYQTPRYLVIGTGKKITLECSQTMGHDKMYWYQQDPGMELHLIHYSYGVNSTEKGDLSSESTVSRIRTEHFPLTLESARPSHTSQYLCASSEFTGNNSPLHFGNGTRLTVT.

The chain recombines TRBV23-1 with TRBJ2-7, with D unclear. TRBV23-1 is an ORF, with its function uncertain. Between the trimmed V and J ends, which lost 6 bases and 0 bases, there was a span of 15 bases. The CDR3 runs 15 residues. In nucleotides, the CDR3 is TGCGCCAGCAGCCGATTCTGGCAGTCCTCCTACGAGCAGTACTTC. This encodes CASSRFWQSSYEQYF.

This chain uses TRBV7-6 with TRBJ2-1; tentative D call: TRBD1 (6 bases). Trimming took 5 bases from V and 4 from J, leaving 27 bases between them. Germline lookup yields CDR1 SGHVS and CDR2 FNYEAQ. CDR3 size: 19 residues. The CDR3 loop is CASSLRTAFGAINYNEQFF. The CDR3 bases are TGTGCCAGCAGCCTGAGGACAGCTTTTGGAGCCATTAATTACAATGAGCAGTTCTTC.

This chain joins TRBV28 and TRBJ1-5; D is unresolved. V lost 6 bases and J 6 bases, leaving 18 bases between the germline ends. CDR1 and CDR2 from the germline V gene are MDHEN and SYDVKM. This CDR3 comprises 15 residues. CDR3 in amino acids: CASSPTTRGLQPQHF. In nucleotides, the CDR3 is TGTGCCAGCAGCCCAACGACACGTGGGCTTCAGCCCCAGCATTTT.

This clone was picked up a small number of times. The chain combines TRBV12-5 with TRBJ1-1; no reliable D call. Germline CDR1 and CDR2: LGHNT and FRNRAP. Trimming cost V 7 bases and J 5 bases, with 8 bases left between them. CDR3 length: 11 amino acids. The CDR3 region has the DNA TGTGCTAGTGCCCGGTTGACTGAAGCTTTCTTT. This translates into CASARLTEAFF.

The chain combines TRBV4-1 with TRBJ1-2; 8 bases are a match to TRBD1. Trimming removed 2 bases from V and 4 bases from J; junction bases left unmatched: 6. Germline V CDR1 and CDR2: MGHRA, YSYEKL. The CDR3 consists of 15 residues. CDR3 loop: CASSQPTGQAYGYTF. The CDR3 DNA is TGCGCCAGCAGCCAACCTACGGGACAGGCCTATGGCTACACCTTC.

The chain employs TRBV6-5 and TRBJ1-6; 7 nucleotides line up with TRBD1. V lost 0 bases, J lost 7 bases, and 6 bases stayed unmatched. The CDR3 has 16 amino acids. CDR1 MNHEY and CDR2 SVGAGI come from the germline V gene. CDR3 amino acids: CASSYSGQVWNSPLHF. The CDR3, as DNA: TGTGCCAGCAGTTACTCTGGACAGGTTTGGAATTCACCCCTCCACTTT.

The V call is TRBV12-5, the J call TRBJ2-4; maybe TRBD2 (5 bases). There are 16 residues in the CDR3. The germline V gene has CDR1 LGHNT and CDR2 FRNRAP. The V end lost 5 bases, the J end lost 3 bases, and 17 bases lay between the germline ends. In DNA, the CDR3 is TGTGCTAGTGGTCCCTGGGGTAGCGTGGGCAAAAACATTCAGTACTTC. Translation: CASGPWGSVGKNIQYF.

In DNA, the CDR3 is TGTGCCAGCAGCCAAACTAGCGGGGGCCATTACAATGAGCAGTTCTTC. It is translated as CASSQTSGGHYNEQFF. V gene TRBV3-1 (or the pseudogene TRBV3-2) combines with J gene TRBJ2-1; 11 bases fit TRBD2. The V gene's germline CDR1 is LGHDT and CDR2 YNNKEL (reference sequence). V gave up 2 bases and J gave up 4 bases; unmatched junction bases: 4. The CDR3 length is 16 residues.

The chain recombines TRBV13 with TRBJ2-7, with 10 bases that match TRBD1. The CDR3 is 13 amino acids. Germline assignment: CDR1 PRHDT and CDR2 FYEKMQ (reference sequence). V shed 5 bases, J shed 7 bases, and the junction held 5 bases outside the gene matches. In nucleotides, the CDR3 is TGTGCCAGCAGCCGACAGGGGGCTAGGGAGCAGTACTTC. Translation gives CASSRQGAREQYF.

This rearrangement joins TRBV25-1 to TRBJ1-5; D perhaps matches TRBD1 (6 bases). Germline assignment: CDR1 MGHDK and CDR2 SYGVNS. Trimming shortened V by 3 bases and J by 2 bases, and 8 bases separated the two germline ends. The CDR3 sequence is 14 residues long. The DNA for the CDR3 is TGTGCCAGCAGTGAGGCAGGGGGCAATCAGCCCCAGCATTTT. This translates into CASSEAGGNQPQHF.

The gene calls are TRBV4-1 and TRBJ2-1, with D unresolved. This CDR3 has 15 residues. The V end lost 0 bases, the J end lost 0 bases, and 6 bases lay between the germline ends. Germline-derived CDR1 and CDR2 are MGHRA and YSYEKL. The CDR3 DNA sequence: TGCGCCAGCAGCCAAGACTGGAGCTCCTACAATGAGCAGTTCTTC. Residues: CASSQDWSSYNEQFF.